Following are 26 T cell receptor beta chains from one sample sequenced in a study of regulatory T cells in long-lasting Graves disease. Construction of the TCR beta libraries employed iRepertoire HTBI primers in conjunction with Arm-PCR of CDR3 regions. TCRdb reprocessed the multiplex PCR reads via MiXCR and lists one record per CDR3 protein. The sample lists about 210,000 distinct CDR3 sequences; 15% to 20% were seen once. Time point of the sample: newly diagnosed GD, antithyroid drugs for less than 3 months. PBMC-extracted RNA yielded the TCR library. The same data also contributed to another study, on T cells in Graves' hyperthyroidism and ophthalmopathy.

The sample in question was peripheral blood mononuclear cells (PBMCs), obtained at new diagnosis, from a patient treated with antithyroid drugs. All receptors derive from a woman aged 25-40 years with Graves disease.

The sample holds many counts of this clonotype. The chain couples TRBV15 to TRBJ1-2, with D possibly being TRBD1 (6 bases). This CDR3 is 13 amino acids long. Germline values: CDR1 LNHNV, CDR2 YYDKDF (reference sequence). Trimming removed 5 bases from V and 7 bases from J, with 14 bases in between. The DNA for the CDR3 is TGTGCCACCAGCCCCCGGTGGGGGGCTGGCTACACCTTC. Amino acid sequence: CATSPRWGAGYTF.

DNA for the CDR3: TGTGCCAGCAGGGGACAGGGGGCATCCTATAATTCACCCCTCCACTTT. Encoded protein: CASRGQGASYNSPLHF. The rearrangement joins TRBV2 to TRBJ1-6; 12 bases line up with TRBD1. Unmatched junction bases numbered 1, after V lost 6 bases and J lost 1 base. Germline V gene lookup returns CDR1 SNHLY and CDR2 FYNNEI. The CDR3 totals 16 residues.

At least ten counts were recorded for this clonotype. The rearrangement uses TRBV27 and TRBJ2-5; 7 nucleotides agree with TRBD2. There are 14 residues in the CDR3. V lost 3 bases, J lost 2 bases, and 3 bases stayed unmatched. Germline values: CDR1 MNHEY, CDR2 SMNVEV (reference sequence). CDR3 DNA sequence: TGTGCCAGCAGTTTCGGACTAGGGCAAGAGACCCAGTACTTC. Encoded protein: CASSFGLGQETQYF.

This clonotype was seen ten or more times. The V gene is TRBV20-1, the J gene TRBJ2-3; TRBD2 agrees at 12 bases. After removal of 1 base from V and 2 bases from J, the junction contained 1 base not matched to a gene. The CDR3 length is 15 residues. In germline, CDR1 is DFQATT, CDR2 SNEGSKA (reference sequence). In DNA, the CDR3 is TGCAGTGCTAGAGGGACTAGCGGGACCACAGATACGCAGTATTTT. Translation: CSARGTSGTTDTQYF.

This clonotype was observed many times. The V call is TRBV5-1, the J call TRBJ2-3, with unresolved D. CDR3 length: 12 amino acids. The germline CDR1 and CDR2 sequences are SGHRS and YFSETQ. V was shortened by 4 bases and J by 2 bases, with 5 bases between the two germline ends. CDR3 nucleotide sequence: TGCGCCAGCAGCAGGGACACAGATACGCAGTATTTT. Encoded protein: CASSRDTDTQYF.

This clonotype was counted ten times or more. V gene TRBV6-1 combines with J gene TRBJ1-6, with D tentatively TRBD1 (6 bases). From germline, CDR1 is MNHNS and CDR2 SASEGT. The CDR3 loop spans 14 amino acids. The V end lost 5 bases, the J end lost 7 bases, and 12 bases lay between the germline ends. The chain's CDR3 is CASSRRTENSPLHF. Here the CDR3 DNA reads TGTGCCAGCAGTCGGCGGACAGAGAATTCACCCCTCCACTTT.

The chain joins TRBV6-4 to TRBJ2-2; no firm D call. V gave up 3 bases and J gave up 0 bases, with 5 bases separating them. The germline gives CDR1 MRHNA, CDR2 SNTAGT. The length of the CDR3 is 14 residues. The CDR3 sequence: CASSESANTGELFF. Here the CDR3 DNA reads TGTGCCAGCAGTGAATCCGCGAACACCGGGGAGCTGTTTTTT.

This clonotype was recorded once. The rearrangement joins TRBV5-1 to TRBJ1-1; no clear D. Germline V gene lookup returns CDR1 SGHRS and CDR2 YFSETQ. V was clipped by 0 bases and J by 0 bases, with 15 bases between them. The CDR3 covers 17 residues. The CDR3 sequence is CASSLAGGITMNTEAFF. As DNA, the CDR3 is TGCGCCAGCAGCTTGGCCGGAGGAATTACAATGAACACTGAAGCTTTCTTT. The variable domain in full, with the rest retrieved from reference TRBV5-1 and TRBJ1-1, is KAGVTQTPRYLIKTRGQQVTLSCSPISGHRSVSWYQQTPGQGLQFLFEYFSETQRNKGNFPGRFSGRQFSNSRSEMNVSTLELGDSALYLCASSLAGGITMNTEAFFGQGTRLTVV.

This clonotype was detected only a few times. Being one base from a much bigger clone, this may be a read error. Here the CDR3 DNA reads TGTGCCGGCAGTGAACTGGGTAAGGGTTATCAGCCCCAGCATTTT. Amino acid sequence: CAGSELGKGYQPQHF. The chain uses TRBV6-1 and TRBJ1-5; no clear D. The CDR3 spans 15 residues. CDR1 is MNHNS and CDR2 is SASEGT in the germline V gene.

This clonotype appeared many times. The J gene is TRBJ2-7, the V gene TRBV30, with D possibly matching TRBD2 (5 bases). V was cut by 4 bases and J by 7 bases, with 17 bases left in between. This CDR3 spans 13 amino acids. CDR1 GTSNPN and CDR2 SVGIG come from the germline V gene (reference sequence). CDR3 sequence reads: CAWNPTSSGEQYF. Here the CDR3 DNA reads TGTGCCTGGAATCCCACCTCCTCGGGGGAGCAGTACTTC.

This clonotype was observed at least ten times. The chain employs TRBV5-1 and TRBJ2-5; TRBD2 agrees at 8 bases. J was trimmed by 5 bases and V by 1 base; bases with no gene match: 10. The CDR3 has 16 amino acids. Germline-derived CDR1 and CDR2 are SGHRS and YFSETQ. CDR3 loop: CASSLTLSGKGETQYF. The CDR3 DNA is TGCGCCAGCAGCTTGACACTTAGCGGGAAGGGGGAGACCCAGTACTTC.

This clonotype was seen many times. A junction end diverges from the germline sequence, so it may reflect a read error. The chain recombines TRBV28 with TRBJ2-3, with D perhaps matching TRBD1 or TRBD2 (6 bases each). This CDR3 is 13 amino acids long. Germline CDR1 reads MDHEN; CDR2 reads SYDVKM. CDR3: CASRGSGSDTQYF. CDR3 DNA sequence: TGCGCCAGCAGGGGAAGCGGGTCAGATACGCAGTATTTT. The full variable domain, in which reference TRBV28 and TRBJ2-3 provide the parts outside the CDR3, is DVKVTQSSRYLVKRTGEKVFLECVQDMDHENMFWYRQDPGLGLRLIYFSYDVKMKEKGDIPEGYSVSREKKERFSLILESASTNQTSMYLCASRGSGSDTQYFGPGTRLTVL.

This clonotype was counted ten times or more. The chain recombines TRBV27 with TRBJ2-7; 8 bases are a match to TRBD1. In germline, CDR1 is MNHEY, CDR2 SMNVEV (reference sequence). This CDR3 has 15 amino acids. After removal of 4 bases from V and 3 bases from J, the junction contained 8 bases not matched to a gene. DNA for the CDR3: TGTGCCAGCAGTTCCCCTCTGACAGGGGACTACGAGCAGTACTTC. This encodes CASSSPLTGDYEQYF.

This clonotype showed up many times. This chain uses TRBV28 with TRBJ1-4; no clear D gene. Germline V gene lookup returns CDR1 MDHEN and CDR2 SYDVKM. The CDR3 consists of 14 residues. V lost 5 bases and J lost 8, with 15 bases in between. The CDR3 is CASSEGRFGEKLFF. In nucleotides, the CDR3 is TGTGCCAGCAGTGAGGGCAGGTTCGGAGAAAAACTGTTTTTT.

Notes on this clonotype: This may be a read error: a much more frequent sequence differs by one nucleotide. The rearrangement joins TRBV29-1 to TRBJ1-2, with TRBD1 matching 7 bases. Germline V CDR1 and CDR2: SQVTM, ANQGSEA. CDR3 length: 13 amino acids. The CDR3 reads CSVLTGAWDGCTF. The CDR3 DNA reads as TGCAGCGTCCTAACAGGGGCTTGGGATGGCTGCACCTTC. Looking up the rest from reference TRBV29-1 and TRBJ1-2 gives the full variable domain: SAVISQKPSRDICQRGTSLTIQCQVDSQVTMMFWYRQQPGQSLTLIATANQGSEATYESGFVIDKFPISRPNLTFSTLTVSNMSPEDSSIYLCSVLTGAWDGCTFGSGTRLTVV.

Only a few counts were recorded for this clonotype. The chain is built from TRBV5-1 and TRBJ1-3, with D unclear. Trimming left V 4 bases short and J 0 bases short, with 11 bases between. The germline gives CDR1 SGHRS, CDR2 YFSETQ. This CDR3 is built from 15 residues. CDR3 protein: CASSLGLPSGNTIYF. Here the CDR3 DNA reads TGCGCCAGCAGCCTAGGCCTTCCCTCTGGAAACACCATATATTTT.

This clonotype appeared many times. The rearrangement joins TRBV9 to TRBJ2-3; TRBD2 agrees at 8 bases. The CDR3 has 15 amino acids. The junction had 4 bases not matched to a gene; V was cut back by 0 bases and J by 4 bases. Germline lookup yields CDR1 SGDLS and CDR2 YYNGEE. For the CDR3, the DNA is TGTGCCAGCAGCGTAGCTAGCGGGTACGCAGATACGCAGTATTTT. It codes for CASSVASGYADTQYF.

Points on this clonotype: This may come from a read error, since a much larger clone is one base off. The chain uses TRBV28 and TRBJ2-3; D gene uncertain. Per the germline V gene, CDR1 is MDHEN and CDR2 is SYDVKM. Trimming stripped 3 bases from V and 6 bases from J, with 10 bases between. The CDR3 extends over 13 amino acids. CDR3 in DNA: TGTGCCAGCAGTTTGGCGGTGGGGGATACGCAGTATTTT. Amino acids: CASSLAVGDTQYF.

This clonotype was recorded many times. The chain couples TRBV5-1 to TRBJ1-1; unclear D gene. Germline V gene sequence: CDR1 SGHRS, CDR2 YFSETQ. The CDR3 covers 14 residues. Trimming took off 4 bases at V and 1 base at J, with 11 bases between the two ends. The CDR3 bases are TGCGCCAGCAGCCCCGACCCTGGGAACACTGAAGCTTTCTTT. Its protein is CASSPDPGNTEAFF.

The chain employs TRBV2 and TRBJ2-7, with TRBD1 matching over 9 bases. Trimming cost V 7 bases and J 2 bases; bases outside gene matches: 6. Germline V gives CDR1 SNHLY, CDR2 FYNNEI. The CDR3 covers 14 residues. The CDR3 is CASIRDRVTYEQYF. The CDR3 DNA is TGTGCCAGCATCCGGGACAGGGTCACCTACGAGCAGTACTTC.

Many counts were recorded for this clonotype. The V and J genes are TRBV7-6 and TRBJ2-3, with D unclear. V was clipped by 8 bases and J by 3 bases, with 6 bases between them. Germline loops: CDR1 SGHVS, CDR2 FNYEAQ. CDR3 size: 11 residues. The CDR3 nucleotides read TGTGCCAGCGGACGAACAGATACGCAGTATTTT. Protein: CASGRTDTQYF.

As to this clonotype: A much more abundant neighbour one base away suggests this may be a read error. V is TRBV28 and J is TRBJ1-6; no definite D call. CDR1 and CDR2 (germline): MDHEN, SYDVKM. The CDR3 runs 9 residues. Trimming left V 5 bases short and J 11 bases short, with 1 base between. In nucleotides, the CDR3 is TGTGCCAGCAGTCCACCCCTCCACTTT. Its translation is CASSPPLHF.

There are many counts of this clonotype. CDR3 protein: CASSFGQGSYGYTF. In nucleotides, the CDR3 is TGTGCCAGCAGTTTTGGTCAGGGATCCTATGGCTACACCTTC. The chain combines TRBV27 with TRBJ1-2; a weak D match, TRBD1 (5 bases). The V end was cut by 3 bases, the J end by 4 bases, with 12 bases between. Germline V lookup: CDR1 MNHEY, CDR2 SMNVEV (reference sequence). The CDR3 covers 14 residues.

The genes are TRBV27 and TRBJ2-5; D is possibly TRBD1 (6 bases). V shed 6 bases and J shed 5 bases, with 19 bases lying between them. This CDR3 has 15 residues. Germline CDR1 reads MNHEY; CDR2 reads SMNVEV (reference sequence). In DNA form, the CDR3 reads TGTGCCAGCAGCCCTACAGGGCGGCTCGGGGAGACCCAGTACTTC. Protein: CASSPTGRLGETQYF.

The sample holds many counts of this clonotype. The V and J genes are TRBV6-5 and TRBJ1-2; TRBD1 aligns across 7 bases. The CDR3 is 14 amino acids. In germline, CDR1 is MNHEY, CDR2 SVGAGI. V trimming: 2 bases; J trimming: 4 bases; junction bases outside the gene matches: 4. Here the CDR3 reads CASSYGPGGYGYTF. The CDR3 bases are TGTGCCAGCAGTTACGGTCCAGGGGGCTATGGCTACACCTTC.

This chain joins TRBV2 and TRBJ1-1; D perhaps matches TRBD1 (5 bases). V lost 6 bases and J 6 bases, leaving 17 bases between the germline ends. The CDR3 is made up of 14 amino acids. The germline gives CDR1 SNHLY, CDR2 FYNNEI. For the CDR3, the DNA is TGTGCCAGCAGGCCCGGGGGGGGTAGCTCTGAAGCTTTCTTT. Translation gives CASRPGGGSSEAFF.